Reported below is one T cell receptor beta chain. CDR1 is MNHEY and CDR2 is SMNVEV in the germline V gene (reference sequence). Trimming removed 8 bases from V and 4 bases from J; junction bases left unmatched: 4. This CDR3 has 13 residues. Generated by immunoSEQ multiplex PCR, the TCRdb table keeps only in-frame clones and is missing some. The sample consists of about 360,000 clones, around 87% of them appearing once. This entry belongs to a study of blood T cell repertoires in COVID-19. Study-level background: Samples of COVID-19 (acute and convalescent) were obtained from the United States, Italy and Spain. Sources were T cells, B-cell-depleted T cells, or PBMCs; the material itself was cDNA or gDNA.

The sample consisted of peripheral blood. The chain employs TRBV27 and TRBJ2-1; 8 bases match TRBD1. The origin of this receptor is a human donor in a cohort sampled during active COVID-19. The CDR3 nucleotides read TGTGCCAGCTGGGACAGGACATACAATGAGCAGTTCTTC. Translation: CASWDRTYNEQFF.